The 7 T cell receptor beta chains presented below share a single source sample, sequenced in a study of regulatory T cells in long-lasting Graves disease. CDR3 regions were amplified by Arm-PCR using iRepertoire HTBI primers to build TCR beta libraries. TCRdb used MiXCR to reprocess the multiplex PCR reads, holding one entry per CDR3 protein. The table records about 660,000 distinct CDR3 sequences, roughly 30% of them present only once. Time point of the sample: persistent/refractory GD, antithyroid drugs over 5 years with positive TRAb. PBMC RNA was the source of the TCR library. This specimen consisted of peripheral blood mononuclear cells (PBMCs), obtained when the disease was refractory, from a patient treated with antithyroid drugs. All receptors derive from a female donor with Graves disease.

This clonotype has a count of ten or more. The V and J genes are TRBV12-3 or TRBV12-4 and TRBJ1-5; possible D gene TRBD1, 5 bases. This CDR3 comprises 15 residues. The V gene lost 5 bases and the J gene lost 9 bases, with 20 bases spanning the gap. The chain's CDR3 is CASSGDGVANSPQHF. CDR3 nucleotides: TGTGCCAGCAGTGGGGACGGAGTCGCGAATTCGCCCCAGCATTTT.

This clonotype was seen more than once but under ten times. This sequence joins TRBV5-1 and TRBJ2-5; 7 positions match TRBD1. Germline trimming cut 2 bases from V and 5 bases from J; bases unmatched to any gene: 6. The CDR3 is 14 residues long. The germline V gene has CDR1 SGHRS and CDR2 YFSETQ. CDR3 sequence reads: CASSLQGIAETQYF. The CDR3, as DNA: TGCGCCAGCAGCTTACAGGGGATTGCGGAGACCCAGTACTTC. The variable domain in full, with the rest retrieved from reference TRBV5-1 and TRBJ2-5, is KAGVTQTPRYLIKTRGQQVTLSCSPISGHRSVSWYQQTPGQGLQFLFEYFSETQRNKGNFPGRFSGRQFSNSRSEMNVSTLELGDSALYLCASSLQGIAETQYFGPGTRLLVL.

This clonotype was seen only a few times. The V gene is TRBV6-1, the J gene TRBJ1-3; TRBD1 might be the D (5 bases). The CDR3 covers 14 residues. The germline CDR1 and CDR2 sequences are MNHNS and SASEGT. Trimming took off 7 bases at V and 2 bases at J, with 12 bases between the two ends. CDR3 protein: CASKEAGTGNTIYF. In DNA, the CDR3 is TGTGCCAGCAAAGAGGCAGGGACTGGAAACACCATATATTTT.

This clonotype has just a few counts. CDR3 residues: CASSVDRSNSPLHF. In nucleotides, the CDR3 is TGTGCCAGCAGCGTGGACAGGAGCAATTCACCCCTCCACTTT. The rearrangement uses TRBV13 and TRBJ1-6; 7 bases map to TRBD1. The germline V gene has CDR1 PRHDT and CDR2 FYEKMQ (reference sequence). Trimming removed 5 bases from V and 7 bases from J; junction bases left unmatched: 5. The CDR3 spans 14 residues.

The gene calls are TRBV19 and TRBJ2-7; unclear D gene. Trimming pared 3 bases from V and 0 bases from J, leaving 12 bases between. The CDR3 covers 15 residues. Looked up from germline, CDR1 is LNHDA and CDR2 is SQIVND (reference sequence). The CDR3 loop is CASSMGTGTSYEQYF. CDR3 DNA: TGTGCCAGTAGTATGGGTACGGGTACCTCCTACGAGCAGTACTTC.

This clonotype was observed at least ten times. The chain has TRBV6-9 and TRBJ1-1, with TRBD1 matching over 7 bases. Germline values: CDR1 MNHGY, CDR2 SVAAGI. CDR3 length equals 15 residues. Trimming cost V 3 bases and J 13 bases; bases outside gene matches: 17. CDR3 amino acids: CASSYSNTGTEKGFF. CDR3 nucleotides: TGTGCCAGCAGTTACTCGAATACCGGGACAGAGAAGGGTTTCTTT.

This clonotype was seen at least ten times. The gene calls are TRBV12-3 or TRBV12-4 and TRBJ1-6; D call uncertain. This CDR3 is 14 amino acids long. Trimming stripped 2 bases from V and 10 bases from J, with 12 bases between. CDR3 coding DNA: TGTGCCAGCAGTTTAAAGCCAGGACGATCACCCCTCCACTTT. It codes for CASSLKPGRSPLHF.